Shown below are 15 T cell receptor beta chains from a single sample sequenced in a study of T cell clonotyping in hematopoietic cell transplantation. Time point defined: recipient sample about 28 days before transplant, after cytoreduction. The method was immunoSEQ multiplex PCR; TCRdb's version includes in-frame clones alone and lacks a portion of them. The sample includes some 28,000 clones, 82% of them seen just once. Sample: peripheral blood mononuclear cells, taken before stem cell transplant. These receptor sequences come from a man aged 40-55 years with acute myeloid leukemia. Some clones in this sample may be carry-over from other donors' samples.

The chain is built from TRBV25-1 and TRBJ1-4; a possible D gene is TRBD1 (6 bases). This CDR3 has 16 residues. The ends were cut back, 3 bases at V and 6 bases at J, with 17 bases in the middle. The V gene's germline CDR1 is MGHDK and CDR2 SYGVNS. The CDR3 sequence is CASSDTRTAQDEKLFF. CDR3 coding DNA: TGTGCCAGCAGTGACACCCGGACAGCCCAGGATGAAAAACTGTTTTTT.

This rearrangement joins TRBV2 to TRBJ1-4; 8 positions match TRBD1. This CDR3 has 13 residues. In germline, CDR1 is SNHLY, CDR2 FYNNEI. The V segment lost 3 bases and the J segment 8 bases; nucleotides outside the gene matches: 2. CDR3 amino acids: CASSDRGREKLFF. The CDR3 nucleotides read TGTGCCAGCAGTGACAGGGGGCGCGAAAAACTGTTTTTT.

This chain uses TRBV15 with TRBJ1-6; no definite D call. The CDR3 runs 15 residues. Trimming removed 3 bases at V and 8 bases at J, with 14 bases between. Per the germline V gene, CDR1 is LNHNV and CDR2 is YYDKDF (reference sequence). The CDR3 DNA is TGTGCCACCAGCAGTTCGCCGAATTATGATTCACCCCTCCACTTT. This encodes CATSSSPNYDSPLHF.

The V call is TRBV5-1, the J call TRBJ1-2, with TRBD1 matching over 9 bases. The length of the CDR3 is 13 residues. Germline lookup yields CDR1 SGHRS and CDR2 YFSETQ. The V gene end was trimmed by 8 bases and the J gene end by 8 bases; junction bases not matched to a gene: 10. DNA of the CDR3: TGCGCCAGTTCTCCCCGGACAGGGGACGGCTACACCTTC. Encoded protein: CASSPRTGDGYTF.

The table lists this clone with a few counts. As DNA, the CDR3 is TGTGCCAGCATTAAAGGGGGGAGCAATGAGCAGTTCTTC. Encoded protein: CASIKGGSNEQFF. V gene TRBV28 combines with J gene TRBJ2-1, with D possibly called TRBD1 or TRBD2 (6 bases each). Trimming pared 7 bases from V and 6 bases from J, leaving 13 bases between. The CDR3 is made up of 13 amino acids. The V gene's germline CDR1 is MDHEN and CDR2 SYDVKM.

The gene calls are TRBV30 and TRBJ1-6, with D unclear. The CDR3 extends over 12 amino acids. The germline CDR1 and CDR2 sequences are GTSNPN and SVGIG (reference sequence). Trimming cost V 4 bases and J 7 bases, with 8 bases left between them. DNA of the CDR3: TGTGCCTGGACAGGTTGGAATTCACCCCTCCACTTT. The encoded protein is CAWTGWNSPLHF.

The chain couples TRBV30 to TRBJ1-1; no clear D gene. Germline V gene sequence: CDR1 GTSNPN, CDR2 SVGIG (reference sequence). Trimming stripped 3 bases from V and 1 base from J, with 15 bases between. The CDR3 is 15 amino acids. CDR3 sequence (DNA): TGTGCCTGGAGCCGAGACTACAGCAGGAACACTGAAGCTTTCTTT. Residues: CAWSRDYSRNTEAFF.

V usage is TRBV30 and J usage is TRBJ1-3; no clear D. This CDR3 spans 14 amino acids. The germline V and J ends were trimmed by 3 bases and 0 bases, with 9 bases remaining between them. Germline-derived CDR1 and CDR2 are GTSNPN and SVGIG (reference sequence). The CDR3 reads CAWSRGYSGNTIYF. CDR3 sequence (DNA): TGTGCCTGGAGCCGAGGGTACTCTGGAAACACCATATATTTT.

For this clone: This sample also contains other DNA sequences that code for the same CDR3. The chain carries TRBV7-9 and TRBJ2-7; no reliable D call. The CDR3 loop spans 11 amino acids. Between the trimmed V and J ends, which lost 5 bases and 0 bases, there was a span of 2 bases. Germline loops: CDR1 SEHNR, CDR2 FQNEAQ (reference sequence). CDR3 coding DNA: TGTGCCAGCAGCCCCTCCTACGAGCAGTACTTC. Its protein is CASSPSYEQYF.

To note about this clone: At one end, the junction sequence differs from germline, possibly due to a read error. The chain has TRBV5-4 and TRBJ2-1; unclear D gene. Looked up from germline, CDR1 is SGHNT and CDR2 is YYREEE (reference sequence). This CDR3 contains 11 residues. CDR3 residues: CATSSYNEQFF. CDR3 nucleotides: TGTGCCACCAGCTCCTACAATGAGCAGTTCTTC.

The chain joins TRBV9 to TRBJ1-5; 8 nucleotides line up with TRBD1. Germline lookup yields CDR1 SGDLS and CDR2 YYNGEE. CDR3 size: 14 residues. Losses at the gene ends were 6 bases for V and 6 bases for J; bases not matched to a gene: 8. The CDR3 DNA is TGTGCCAGCAATTCACCAGGGGGCTTTCAGCCCCAGCATTTT. It translates to CASNSPGGFQPQHF.

V gene TRBV29-1 combines with J gene TRBJ1-2; D is unclear. Germline lookup yields CDR1 SQVTM and CDR2 ANQGSEA. The CDR3 is made up of 14 amino acids. V was cut by 2 bases and J by 5 bases, with 15 bases left in between. CDR3: CSVEMLQRTYGYTF. CDR3 nucleotide sequence: TGCAGCGTTGAAATGCTACAGAGGACTTATGGCTACACCTTC.

V usage is TRBV7-5 and J usage is TRBJ1-1. TRBV7-5 represents a pseudogene. The CDR3 runs to 15 residues. CDR3 amino acids: CARSLGRDEGTEAFF. CDR3 coding DNA: TGTGCCAGAAGCTTAGGGAGGGATGAGGGCACTGAAGCTTTCTTT.

The V and J genes are TRBV6-1 and TRBJ2-6; D call uncertain. V was clipped by 7 bases and J by 0 bases, with 10 bases between them. There are 15 residues in the CDR3. CDR1 and CDR2 (germline): MNHNS, SASEGT. The CDR3 loop reads CASTPLSSGANVLTF. CDR3 DNA: TGTGCCAGCACCCCCTTGAGCTCTGGGGCCAACGTCCTGACTTTC.

This chain links TRBV30 with TRBJ1-4; tentative D call: TRBD1 (5 bases). The CDR3 spans 14 residues. The germline V gene has CDR1 GTSNPN and CDR2 SVGIG (reference sequence). With 0 bases removed from V and 6 bases from J, the gap between germline ends came to 11 bases. The CDR3 region is CAWSVAGLDEKLFF. The CDR3 nucleotides are TGTGCCTGGAGTGTAGCAGGGCTGGATGAAAAACTGTTTTTT. The entire variable domain, with the rest obtained from reference TRBV30 and TRBJ1-4, is as follows: SQTIHQWPATLVQPVGSPLSLECTVEGTSNPNLYWYRQAAGRGLQLLFYSVGIGQISSEVPQNLSASRPQDRQFILSSKKLLLSDSGFYLCAWSVAGLDEKLFFGSGTQLSVL.